The rows below give T cell receptor beta chains drawn from one sample of a study of blood T cell repertoires in COVID-19. Only in-frame clones appear in the TCRdb table, and some are missing; sequencing was by immunoSEQ multiplex PCR. The table shows around 58,000 clones, with more than 75% occurring only once. Sequencing was carried out using PBMCs or T cells enriched from blood (not recorded which). The receptors were sampled from a woman between 40 and 50 years old who had recovered from COVID-19. Each CDR3 is given with its conserved first and last residue. The order of the fields is J gene, clone size, V gene, D gene, CDR3 DNA, CDR3 protein. The D gene is left open where the match is weak. Clone size is stated in some rows and not others, as once, few, many or a class when expanded.

J: TRBJ1-1
size: .
V: TRBV11-2
D: TRBD1
DNA: TGTGCCAGCAGCTTTCAGGGGGACACTGAAGCTTTCTTT
CDR3: CASSFQGDTEAFF

J: TRBJ2-5
size: .
V: TRBV19
D: .
DNA: TGTGCCAGTAGGGCTCAAGAGACCCAGTACTTC
CDR3: CASRAQETQYF

J: TRBJ2-3
size: once
V: TRBV10-3
D: .
DNA: TGTGCCAGCGGTATAGCGGAAAGCACAGATACGCAGTATTTT
CDR3: CASGIAESTDTQYF

J: TRBJ2-5
size: once
V: TRBV2
D: .
DNA: TGTGCCAGCAATTCCGTAGTGGCACTATCCGGCGGGACCCAGTACTTC
CDR3: CASNSVVALSGGTQYF

J: TRBJ1-1
size: few
V: TRBV29-1
D: .
DNA: TGCAGCGTTGAATTGGCGGGCCCCGAAGCTTTCTTT
CDR3: CSVELAGPEAFF

J: TRBJ1-1
size: .
V: TRBV25-1
D: .
DNA: TGTGCCAGCAGTCCCCCGTCGGGGGGATTGGGCACTGAAGCTTTCTTT
CDR3: CASSPPSGGLGTEAFF

J: TRBJ2-5
size: .
V: TRBV5-1
D: .
DNA: TGCGCCAGCAGCTCGGTAGTGCAAGAGACCCAGTACTTC
CDR3: CASSSVVQETQYF

J: TRBJ2-3
size: .
V: TRBV7-9
D: .
DNA: TGTGCCAGCATGGATGGGCTCTTCACAGATACGCAGTATTTT
CDR3: CASMDGLFTDTQYF

J: TRBJ2-3
size: .
V: TRBV15
D: TRBD2
DNA: TGTGCCACCAGCAGAGGGACTAGCGGGGACCCAGATACGCAGTATTTT
CDR3: CATSRGTSGDPDTQYF

J: TRBJ2-7
size: .
V: TRBV2
D: TRBD1
DNA: TGTGCCAGCAGAGCCGGGACAGGAACCTACGAGCAGTACTTC
CDR3: CASRAGTGTYEQYF

J: TRBJ2-7
size: .
V: TRBV16
D: .
DNA: TGTGCCAGCAGCCATTTTGTCCAGTTCTACGAGCAGTACTTC
CDR3: CASSHFVQFYEQYF

J: TRBJ1-2
size: .
V: TRBV9
D: TRBD1
DNA: TGTGCCAGCAGCGTAGGGAACAGGGGCCACTATGGCTACACCTTC
CDR3: CASSVGNRGHYGYTF

J: TRBJ2-3
size: .
V: TRBV5-8
D: TRBD1
DNA: TGTGCCAGCAGCTTGGAGGGGGCCAGGGCAGATACGCAGTATTTT
CDR3: CASSLEGARADTQYF

J: TRBJ2-1
size: .
V: TRBV9
D: .
DNA: TGTGCCAGCAGCGTAGAGGGGAATGAGCAGTTCTTC
CDR3: CASSVEGNEQFF

J: TRBJ2-7
size: .
V: TRBV11-3
D: TRBD2
DNA: TGTGCCAGCGGGACTAGCGGAACCTACGAGCAGTACTTC
CDR3: CASGTSGTYEQYF

J: TRBJ2-2
size: .
V: TRBV12-3/TRBV12-4
D: .
DNA: TGTGCCAGCAGATTTAGTCGTACCGGGGAGCTGTTTTTT
CDR3: CASRFSRTGELFF

J: TRBJ1-2
size: .
V: TRBV5-1
D: TRBD1
DNA: TGCGCCAGCAGCGCGACGCCCGAACAGGGGAGGTATGGCTACACCTTC
CDR3: CASSATPEQGRYGYTF

J: TRBJ2-2
size: .
V: TRBV4-2
D: TRBD1
DNA: TGTGCCAGCAGCCAACATCGGACAGGAGGCGGGGAGCTGTTTTTT
CDR3: CASSQHRTGGGELFF

J: TRBJ2-7
size: once
V: TRBV5-5
D: .
DNA: TGTGCCAGCAGGCCAACAGGGTTAGGGTACGAGCAGTACTTC
CDR3: CASRPTGLGYEQYF

J: TRBJ2-2
size: .
V: TRBV4-1
D: .
DNA: TGCGCCAGCAGCCAAGACAGGGTTGAGACCGGGGAGCTGTTTTTT
CDR3: CASSQDRVETGELFF

J: TRBJ1-5
size: .
V: TRBV5-1
D: .
DNA: TGCGCCAGTAAAAGAGACAGTAGCAATCAGCCCCAGCATTTT
CDR3: CASKRDSSNQPQHF

J: TRBJ2-3
size: .
V: TRBV6-5
D: TRBD2
DNA: TGTGCCAGCACCTTACTAGCGGGGGGCACCGATACGCAGTATTTT
CDR3: CASTLLAGGTDTQYF

J: TRBJ2-7
size: .
V: TRBV12-3/TRBV12-4
D: .
DNA: TGTGCCAGCAGTTCAGGGTACGAGCAGTACTTC
CDR3: CASSSGYEQYF

J: TRBJ2-7
size: .
V: TRBV7-3
D: TRBD1
DNA: TGTGCCAGCAGCTTACGGGCAGGGGGCGACTACGAGCAGTACTTC
CDR3: CASSLRAGGDYEQYF

J: TRBJ2-7
size: .
V: TRBV7-2
D: .
DNA: TGTGCCAGCAGCTTTAGGCAGGGGCTCTACGAGCAGTACTTC
CDR3: CASSFRQGLYEQYF

J: TRBJ1-5
size: .
V: TRBV4-1
D: .
DNA: TGCGCCAGCAGCCTAAGAGGGGAGGGGAACCATCAGCCCCAGCATTTT
CDR3: CASSLRGEGNHQPQHF

J: TRBJ1-5
size: .
V: TRBV11-2
D: .
DNA: TGTGCCAGCAGCTTAGGAGGAGGGTTTAGCAATCAGCCCCAGCATTTT
CDR3: CASSLGGGFSNQPQHF

J: TRBJ1-5
size: .
V: TRBV5-5
D: .
DNA: TGTGCCAGCAGCTCTGACTATAGCAATCAGCCCCAGCATTTT
CDR3: CASSSDYSNQPQHF

J: TRBJ2-5
size: .
V: TRBV7-9
D: TRBD1
DNA: TGTGCCAGCAGCTTGGCGGGACAGGGGACAATGGGGGAGACCCAGTACTTC
CDR3: CASSLAGQGTMGETQYF

J: TRBJ1-2
size: .
V: TRBV5-1
D: .
DNA: TGCGCCAGCAGCTTGGATATGGGCAGGGACTATGGCTACACCTTC
CDR3: CASSLDMGRDYGYTF

J: TRBJ2-5
size: .
V: TRBV5-1
D: .
DNA: TGCGCCAGCAGCCGGGAGAGGACCGCCAGAGAGACCCAGTACTTC
CDR3: CASSRERTARETQYF

J: TRBJ2-1
size: .
V: TRBV15
D: .
DNA: TGTGCCACCAGCAGAGATCGGAGAGTGGAGCAGTTCTTC
CDR3: CATSRDRRVEQFF

J: TRBJ1-2
size: .
V: TRBV12-3/TRBV12-4
D: .
DNA: TGTGCCAGCAGTCAACAGGCTCCTTATGGCTACACCTTC
CDR3: CASSQQAPYGYTF

J: TRBJ1-1
size: once
V: TRBV10-2
D: .
DNA: TGCGCCAGCAGTGATGAGTTGAACACTGAAGCTTTCTTT
CDR3: CASSDELNTEAFF

J: TRBJ2-5
size: .
V: TRBV9
D: .
DNA: TGTGCCAGCAGCGTAGCTAGTGAAGAGACCCAGTACTTC
CDR3: CASSVASEETQYF

J: TRBJ1-2
size: once
V: TRBV6-2/TRBV6-3
D: .
DNA: TGTGCCAGCAGTTACTCGACAGGCCGATGGGACTATGGCTACACCTTC
CDR3: CASSYSTGRWDYGYTF

J: TRBJ1-1
size: once
V: TRBV3-1/TRBV3-2
D: .
DNA: TGTGCCAGCAGCCAACAGGGGCAAACTGAAGCTTTCTTT
CDR3: CASSQQGQTEAFF

J: TRBJ1-5
size: .
V: TRBV5-5
D: TRBD1
DNA: TGTGCCAGCAGCTTGGACAGGGGTCAGCCCCAGCATTTT
CDR3: CASSLDRGQPQHF